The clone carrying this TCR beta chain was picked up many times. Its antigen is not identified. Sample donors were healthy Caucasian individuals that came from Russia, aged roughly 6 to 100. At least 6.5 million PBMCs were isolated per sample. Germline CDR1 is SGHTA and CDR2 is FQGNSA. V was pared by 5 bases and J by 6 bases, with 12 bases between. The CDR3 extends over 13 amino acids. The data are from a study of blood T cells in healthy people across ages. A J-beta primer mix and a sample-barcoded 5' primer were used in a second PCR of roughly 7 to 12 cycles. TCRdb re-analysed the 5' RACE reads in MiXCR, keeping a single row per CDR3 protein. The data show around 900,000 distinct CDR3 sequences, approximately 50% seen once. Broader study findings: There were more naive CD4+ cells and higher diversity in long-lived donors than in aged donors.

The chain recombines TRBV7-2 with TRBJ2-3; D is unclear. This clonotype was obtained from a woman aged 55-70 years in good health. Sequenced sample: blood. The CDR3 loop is CASSRSFRDTQYF. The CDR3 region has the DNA TGTGCCAGCAGCCGCTCCTTTAGGGATACGCAGTATTTT.